One and the same sample provided the 32 T cell receptor beta chains below, sequenced in a study of blood T cell repertoires in COVID-19 (dated by TCRdb to 2020 to 2021). The method was the immunoSEQ multiplex PCR assay. Imported from immuneACCESS, the table was reduced by TCRdb to in-frame sequences with V and J called. These copies leave out some clones; in studies compared against another copy, an unresolved V gene accounts for under half, and the cause of the remainder is not known. Within this sample are about 46,000 clones, with roughly 91% of them counted one time only. Jointly, the top ten make up just over 9.5% of the sample. Specimen: peripheral blood. These receptor sequences come from a man aged 45-65 years with active COVID-19.

This sequence joins TRBV19 and TRBJ1-3; D not resolved. In germline, CDR1 is LNHDA, CDR2 SQIVND (reference sequence). Trimming stripped 4 bases from V and 0 bases from J, with 4 bases between. CDR3 size: 13 residues. CDR3 sequence (DNA): TGTGCCAGTAGTAGCAGCTCTGGAAACACCATATATTTT. Its protein is CASSSSSGNTIYF.

This clone was seen once. The gene calls are TRBV10-3 and TRBJ1-2; 9 bases fit TRBD1. Germline CDR1 and CDR2: ENHRY and SYGVKD. This CDR3 spans 13 amino acids. With V trimmed by 8 bases and J by 3 bases, 4 bases remained unmatched. The CDR3 is CAISTGGDYGYTF. The CDR3 bases are TGTGCCATCTCGACAGGGGGTGACTATGGCTACACCTTC.

The chain links TRBV27 to TRBJ1-3, with TRBD1 matching 11 bases. The J segment lost 3 bases and the V segment lost 6 bases, leaving 16 bases of the junction unmatched. CDR1 and CDR2 (germline): MNHEY, SMNVEV (reference sequence). This CDR3 region has 19 residues. The CDR3 DNA reads TGTGCCAGCAGCCGCGGGGACAGGGGGACTGTGGGGCTTGGAAACACCATATATTTT. It translates to CASSRGDRGTVGLGNTIYF.

This sequence joins TRBV9 and TRBJ2-7; possibly TRBD1 for D (6 bases). Germline V CDR1 and CDR2: SGDLS, YYNGEE. The CDR3 is made up of 15 amino acids. The germline V and J ends were trimmed by 0 bases and 4 bases, with 14 bases remaining between them. For the CDR3, the DNA is TGTGCCAGCAGCGTAGATGTTGAGGGGGAGTACGAGCAGTACTTC. It specifies CASSVDVEGEYEQYF.

This clone has more than one count but fewer than ten. The chain employs TRBV3-1 (or the pseudogene TRBV3-2) and TRBJ2-7; D might be TRBD2 (5 bases). This CDR3 region has 15 residues. V lost 0 bases, J lost 6 bases, and 15 bases lay in between. Germline values: CDR1 LGHDT, CDR2 YNNKEL (reference sequence). The CDR3 protein is CASSQDRGPPGEQYF. In DNA form, the CDR3 reads TGTGCCAGCAGCCAAGATCGGGGTCCCCCTGGCGAGCAGTACTTC.

The V and J genes are TRBV23-1 and TRBJ2-3; 8 bases agree with TRBD1. TRBV23-1 is an open reading frame whose function is uncertain. Trimming took 6 bases from V and 4 from J; bases not matched to a gene: 18. There are 18 residues in the CDR3. CDR3 loop: CASSRHPPGQGKADTQYF. The DNA of the CDR3 is TGCGCCAGCAGCCGACATCCACCCGGACAGGGTAAAGCAGATACGCAGTATTTT.

For this clone: The junction does not match germline at one end; this may be a read error. V usage is TRBV5-4 and J usage is TRBJ2-5; TRBD2 agrees at 7 bases. CDR3 size: 12 residues. The germline gives CDR1 SGHNT, CDR2 YYREEE (reference sequence). In DNA form, the CDR3 reads TGTGCCAGCAGCTCCCGGGGGGAGACCCAGCACTTC. It specifies CASSSRGETQHF.

This chain links TRBV28 with TRBJ2-3, with 10 bases aligning to TRBD2. The CDR3 is made up of 15 amino acids. Germline V gene lookup returns CDR1 MDHEN and CDR2 SYDVKM. V shed 5 bases and J 8 bases; nucleotides not matched to a gene: 10. CDR3 protein: CASSPSSGGGGTQYF. CDR3 DNA sequence: TGTGCCAGCAGTCCTTCTAGCGGGGGTGGCGGTACGCAGTATTTT.

The chain is built from TRBV7-7 and TRBJ2-1; 7 nucleotides match TRBD2. From germline, CDR1 is SSHAT and CDR2 FNYEAQ (reference sequence). Germline trimming cut 5 bases from V and 6 bases from J; bases unmatched to any gene: 7. The CDR3 extends over 14 amino acids. CDR3 nucleotide sequence: TGTGCCAGCAGCGTTGGACTAGAATCCAATGAGCAGTTCTTC. The encoded protein is CASSVGLESNEQFF.

The V call is TRBV9, the J call TRBJ2-1; 9 bases are a match to TRBD2. Looked up from germline, CDR1 is SGDLS and CDR2 is YYNGEE. After removal of 4 bases from V and 9 bases from J, the junction contained 11 bases not matched to a gene. This CDR3 is 15 amino acids long. CDR3 region: CASSQRREGWGEQFF. DNA for the CDR3: TGTGCCAGCAGCCAAAGGCGGGAGGGGTGGGGTGAGCAGTTCTTC. The variable domain in full, completed from reference TRBV9 and TRBJ2-1, reads DSGVTQTPKHLITATGQRVTLRCSPRSGDLSVYWYQQSLDQGLQFLIQYYNGEERAKGNILERFSAQQFPDLHSELNLSSLELGDSALYFCASSQRREGWGEQFFGPGTRLTVL.

The chain links TRBV6-1 to TRBJ1-2; maybe TRBD1 (5 bases). CDR1 is MNHNS, CDR2 SASEGT, per germline. The CDR3 totals 14 residues. Trimming stripped 3 bases from V and 2 bases from J, with 10 bases between. CDR3 nucleotides: TGTGCCAGCAGTGACAGGGTGCCCAACTATGGCTACACCTTC. Translating gives CASSDRVPNYGYTF.

This sequence joins TRBV5-1 and TRBJ2-1; 9 bases map to TRBD1. This CDR3 is built from 17 residues. The J segment lost 4 bases and the V segment lost 3 bases, leaving 11 bases of the junction unmatched. The germline CDR1 and CDR2 sequences are SGHRS and YFSETQ. CDR3 coding DNA: TGCGCCAGCAGCTACTATCCGGGACAGGGAAAATACAATGAGCAGTTCTTC. This encodes CASSYYPGQGKYNEQFF.

The chain links TRBV4-1 to TRBJ2-7, with 7 bases matching TRBD1. From germline, CDR1 is MGHRA and CDR2 YSYEKL. There are 16 residues in the CDR3. V dropped 1 base and J dropped 6; count of bases not matched to a gene: 12. The CDR3 nucleotides are TGCGCCAGCAGCCAAGCGAGACAGGGAAGGGCACTCGAGCAGTACTTC. This gives the protein CASSQARQGRALEQYF.

The gene calls are TRBV19 and TRBJ1-1; 8 bases agree with TRBD1. Per the germline V gene, CDR1 is LNHDA and CDR2 is SQIVND (reference sequence). The V segment lost 6 bases and the J segment 4 bases; nucleotides outside the gene matches: 4. CDR3 length: 13 residues. For the CDR3, the DNA is TGTGCCAGTAGCGGACAGGGTCGCACTGAAGCTTTCTTT. Protein product: CASSGQGRTEAFF.

The genes are TRBV19 and TRBJ1-4, with unresolved D. Germline V gives CDR1 LNHDA, CDR2 SQIVND (reference sequence). The CDR3 covers 14 residues. V was cut by 4 bases and J by 7 bases, with 13 bases left in between. CDR3 loop: CASSKWKESEKLFF. The CDR3 DNA sequence: TGTGCCAGTAGTAAATGGAAGGAGAGTGAAAAACTGTTTTTT.

This clone has a single count. This chain connects TRBV29-1 to TRBJ2-3; 7 bases fit TRBD1. CDR3 size: 13 residues. Looked up from germline, CDR1 is SQVTM and CDR2 is ANQGSEA. J gave up 7 bases and V 3 bases, and 7 bases lay outside the gene matches. The CDR3 DNA sequence: TGCAGCGTTGAGAGACAGGGATTATATACGCAGTATTTT. It specifies CSVERQGLYTQYF.

The chain's CDR3 is CASSPEMFTGELFF. The CDR3 DNA sequence: TGTGCCAGCAGCCCCGAGATGTTCACCGGGGAGCTGTTTTTT. This chain connects TRBV3-1 (or the pseudogene TRBV3-2) to TRBJ2-2; D is unresolved. Germline V lookup: CDR1 LGHDT, CDR2 YNNKEL (reference sequence). V lost 4 bases to trimming and J lost 4 bases, with 10 bases between them. The length of the CDR3 is 14 residues.

This clone is a singleton in its sample. The chain combines TRBV2 with TRBJ2-3, with TRBD2 as a possible D gene (7 bases). V was trimmed by 10 bases and J by 2 bases, leaving 10 bases between them. CDR3 length equals 12 residues. Germline-derived CDR1 and CDR2 are SNHLY and FYNNEI. CDR3 region: CAMGGPTDTQYF. CDR3 DNA sequence: TGTGCCATGGGGGGGCCCACAGATACGCAGTATTTT.

This chain joins TRBV5-6 and TRBJ2-5; 10 bases are a match to TRBD1. The CDR3 contains 14 residues. V dropped 4 bases and J dropped 5; count of bases not matched to a gene: 5. The germline V gene encodes CDR1 SGHDT and CDR2 YYEEEE. The CDR3 DNA sequence: TGTGCCAGCAGCGCAGGGACAGGGGTGGAGACCCAGTACTTC. Translating it yields CASSAGTGVETQYF. Looking up the rest from reference TRBV5-6 and TRBJ2-5 gives the full variable domain: DAGVTQSPTHLIKTRGQQVTLRCSPKSGHDTVSWYQQALGQGPQFIFQYYEEEERQRGNFPDRFSGHQFPNYSSELNVNALLLGDSALYLCASSAGTGVETQYFGPGTRLLVL.

This chain uses TRBV19 with TRBJ1-5; D not resolved. The germline V gene encodes CDR1 LNHDA and CDR2 SQIVND (reference sequence). Trimming removed 3 bases from V and 6 bases from J, with 12 bases in between. This CDR3 contains 14 residues. The CDR3 protein is CASSIREGGQPQHF. Here the CDR3 DNA reads TGTGCCAGTAGTATCCGAGAAGGCGGTCAGCCCCAGCATTTT.

The rearrangement links TRBV19 to TRBJ1-5, with D possibly being TRBD1 (5 bases). CDR1 LNHDA and CDR2 SQIVND come from the germline V gene (reference sequence). This CDR3 spans 15 amino acids. V dropped 1 base and J dropped 0 bases, with 7 bases sitting between them. Here the CDR3 DNA reads TGTGCCAGTAGTATAGCAGGGATTAGCAATCAGCCCCAGCATTTT. Protein sequence: CASSIAGISNQPQHF.

As DNA, the CDR3 is TGCAGTGCTAGTCTTAGCGGGGGTGAAAACATTCAGTACTTC. Protein sequence: CSASLSGGENIQYF. The rearrangement links TRBV20-1 to TRBJ2-4, with 9 bases matching TRBD2. Trimming at V came to 3 bases and at J to 5 bases, leaving 5 bases not matched to a gene. The CDR3 runs to 14 residues. CDR1 is DFQATT, CDR2 SNEGSKA, per germline (reference sequence).

J is TRBJ2-4 and V is TRBV6-2 or TRBV6-3; 11 bases match TRBD2. Germline CDR1 is MNHEY and CDR2 is SVGEGT. The CDR3 is 14 amino acids. With V trimmed by 5 bases and J by 9 bases, 6 bases remained unmatched. As DNA, the CDR3 is TGTGCCAGCAGTGCTAGCGGGAGGAGGGTCATTCAGTACTTC. As protein: CASSASGRRVIQYF.

This sequence joins TRBV7-3 and TRBJ1-1; no clear D. Trimming removed 1 base from V and 1 base from J, with 4 bases in between. This CDR3 has 13 residues. Germline CDR1 reads SGHTA; CDR2 reads FQGTGA. The CDR3 loop reads CASSLRANTEAFF. The CDR3, as DNA: TGTGCCAGCAGCTTAAGAGCGAACACTGAAGCTTTCTTT.

The chain uses TRBV5-1 and TRBJ2-2; D might be TRBD1 (6 bases). The CDR3 runs 19 residues. Per the germline V gene, CDR1 is SGHRS and CDR2 is YFSETQ. V shed 1 base and J shed 2 bases, with 21 bases lying between them. The CDR3 nucleotides are TGCGCCAGCAGCTTGACTCCCACAGGTGGGGGCTTAAACACCGGGGAGCTGTTTTTT. This gives the protein CASSLTPTGGGLNTGELFF.

CDR3 DNA sequence: TGTGCCAGCAGCGTAGAGGGCCGGTGGGACAGGGCCACAGATACGCAGTATTTT. This sequence encodes CASSVEGRWDRATDTQYF. This chain links TRBV9 with TRBJ2-3; 9 bases fit TRBD1. V was clipped by 0 bases and J by 2 bases; unmatched bases: 10. Germline V gene lookup returns CDR1 SGDLS and CDR2 YYNGEE. The CDR3 loop spans 18 amino acids.

V usage is TRBV7-2 and J usage is TRBJ2-5, with D possibly matching TRBD1 (6 bases). The germline V gene encodes CDR1 SGHTA and CDR2 FQGNSA. Deletions cut 5 bases from V and 4 bases from J, with 14 bases between. This CDR3 region has 14 residues. CDR3 sequence: CASSLNRDRETQYF. The DNA of the CDR3 is TGTGCCAGCAGCCTGAACAGGGACCGAGAGACCCAGTACTTC.

This chain links TRBV28 with TRBJ1-2; 7 nucleotides match TRBD1. The germline CDR1 and CDR2 sequences are MDHEN and SYDVKM. The CDR3 consists of 14 residues. Trimming cost V 5 bases and J 6 bases; bases outside gene matches: 9. The CDR3 DNA follows: TGTGCCAGCAGTCCTTCCAGGGGGTGGGATGGCTACACCTTC. Its translation is CASSPSRGWDGYTF.

This clone occurred once. V is TRBV4-3 and J is TRBJ2-2, with TRBD2 identical over 10 bases. Looked up from germline, CDR1 is LGHNA and CDR2 is YSLEER. The CDR3 extends over 16 amino acids. The V segment lost 1 base and the J segment 9 bases; nucleotides outside the gene matches: 8. The CDR3 reads CASSQVASGSYRELFF. The CDR3 bases are TGCGCCAGCAGCCAAGTAGCTAGCGGGAGCTATAGGGAGCTGTTTTTT.

The chain links TRBV12-3 or TRBV12-4 to TRBJ2-7, with D possibly TRBD1 on 6 matching bases. CDR3 length: 11 residues. Trimming shortened V by 4 bases and J by 12 bases, and 13 bases separated the two germline ends. The CDR3: CASSSRTAMYF. CDR3 DNA: TGTGCCAGCAGTTCGCGGACAGCAATGTACTTC.

The chain carries TRBV7-3 and TRBJ2-1, with D perhaps TRBD1 (5 bases). The germline V gene has CDR1 SGHTA and CDR2 FQGTGA. The germline V and J ends were trimmed by 5 bases and 6 bases, with 14 bases remaining between them. The CDR3 extends over 14 amino acids. The CDR3 DNA reads as TGTGCCAGCAGCCCAGGGCCGGCCGGCAATGAGCAGTTCTTC. Translation gives CASSPGPAGNEQFF.

In this sample, this clone turned up a few times. This chain links TRBV3-1 (or the pseudogene TRBV3-2) with TRBJ2-5, with D uncertain. Germline-derived CDR1 and CDR2 are LGHDT and YNNKEL (reference sequence). The CDR3 spans 15 residues. Trimming removed 0 bases at V and 5 bases at J, with 13 bases between. The DNA of the CDR3 is TGTGCCAGCAGCCAAGATTTCGGCTCTAGGGAGACCCAGTACTTC. Its translation is CASSQDFGSRETQYF.